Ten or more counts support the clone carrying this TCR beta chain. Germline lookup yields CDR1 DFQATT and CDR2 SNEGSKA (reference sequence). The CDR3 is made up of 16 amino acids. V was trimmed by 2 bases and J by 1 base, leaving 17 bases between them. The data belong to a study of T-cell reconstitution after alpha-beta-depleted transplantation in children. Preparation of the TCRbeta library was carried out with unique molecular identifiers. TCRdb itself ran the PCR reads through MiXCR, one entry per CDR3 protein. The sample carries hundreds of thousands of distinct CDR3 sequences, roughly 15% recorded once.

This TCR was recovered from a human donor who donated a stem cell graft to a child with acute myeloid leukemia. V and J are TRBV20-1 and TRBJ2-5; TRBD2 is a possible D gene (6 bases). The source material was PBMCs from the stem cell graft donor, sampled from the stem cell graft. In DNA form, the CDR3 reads TGCAGTGCTAGACCTGTGTTGGCGGGGACCCAAGAGACCCAGTACTTC. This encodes CSARPVLAGTQETQYF.